This record looks at one T cell receptor (beta chain) sequence and its context. This entry comes from a study of T-cell memory formation after mild COVID-19. TCRdb recomputed calls from the 5' RACE reads with MiXCR, one row per CDR3 protein. The data show some 300,000 distinct CDR3 sequences, 20% to 25% seen once. CDR3 length: 11 amino acids. Deletions cut 8 bases from V and 7 bases from J, with 10 bases between. Sequencing used PBMCs or a T cell subset sorted from them (not recorded which). The rearrangement joins TRBV12-3 or TRBV12-4 to TRBJ2-3, with a weak D call TRBD2 (5 bases). This receptor was obtained from a man aged 18 to 30 who had mild COVID-19 (a few samples of this study predate the infection). Cell type and time point are not known. As DNA, the CDR3 is TGTGCCAGCGGTAGCGAACATACGCAGTATTTT. Its translation is CASGSEHTQYF.